This T cell receptor (beta chain) was observed in a study of beta chain features in type 1 diabetes. The authors reverse transcribed all of the isolated RNA, so sequencing captured expressed TCRB transcripts. TCRdb's table, derived via immunoSEQ multiplex PCR, lists solely in-frame clones and lacks some. The sample has a few hundred thousand clones, about a tenth seen once; the top ten hold approximately 1.4%. This clonotype originated in a young man in good health. Material: central memory CD4+ T cells from blood.

The CDR3 loop reads CASSSSNRGNYGYTF. The CDR3 region has the DNA TGTGCCAGCAGCTCAAGCAACAGGGGGAACTATGGCTACACCTTC. V and J are TRBV9 and TRBJ1-2; 8 bases fit TRBD1. J gave up 2 bases and V 4 bases, and 7 bases lay outside the gene matches. CDR3 size: 15 residues. CDR1 is SGDLS, CDR2 YYNGEE, per germline.